Following are 21 T cell receptor beta chains from one sample sequenced in a study of shared clonotypes between healthy human individuals. Sequencing used immunoSEQ multiplex PCR; TCRdb keeps in-frame clones, though not all of them. The data hold 2 million to 2.5 million clones, with over 90% observed a single time. Sequencing used naive CD4+ T cells from PBMCs. As to subset: CD45RA+ positively selected. The receptors originated from a man aged 18 to 29 in good health. Some clones in this sample may be carry-over from other donors' samples.

The J gene is TRBJ2-4, the V gene TRBV5-8; maybe TRBD2 (6 bases). CDR3 length: 16 residues. CDR1 is SGHTS and CDR2 is YDEGEE in the germline V gene. V lost 0 bases to trimming and J lost 2 bases, with 12 bases between them. CDR3 nucleotides: TGTGCCAGCAGCTTGGAAGGGAGGAGGCCCAAAAACATTCAGTACTTC. Protein sequence: CASSLEGRRPKNIQYF.

The rearrangement uses TRBV10-3 and TRBJ1-5; D gene unclear. CDR1 and CDR2 from the germline V gene are ENHRY and SYGVKD. The CDR3 spans 13 residues. V shed 3 bases and J shed 3 bases, with 6 bases lying between them. Here the CDR3 DNA reads TGTGCCATCAGTGACAGCTACAATCAGCCCCAGCATTTT. Amino acid sequence: CAISDSYNQPQHF.

Concerning this clone: Other DNA sequences from this sample encode an identical CDR3 as well. The chain links TRBV9 to TRBJ2-1, with TRBD2 matching over 12 bases. CDR1 is SGDLS and CDR2 is YYNGEE in the germline V gene. Unmatched junction bases numbered 5, after V lost 3 bases and J lost 7 bases. This CDR3 contains 15 residues. The CDR3 reads CASSGLAGVGNEQFF. The DNA of the CDR3 is TGTGCCAGCAGCGGACTAGCGGGAGTAGGGAATGAGCAGTTCTTC.

This chain links TRBV4-1 with TRBJ2-1, with 10 bases aligning to TRBD2. Germline V gives CDR1 MGHRA, CDR2 YSYEKL. V was clipped by 3 bases and J by 12 bases; unmatched bases: 8. The CDR3 is 14 residues long. CDR3 loop: CASSQALAGTRQFF. The DNA of the CDR3 is TGCGCCAGCAGCCAGGCACTAGCGGGAACTAGGCAGTTCTTC.

Only one count was recorded for this clone. The rearrangement links TRBV6-5 to TRBJ1-5; a possible D gene is TRBD1 (5 bases). CDR3 length: 14 amino acids. Trimming took off 6 bases at V and 3 bases at J, with 12 bases between the two ends. Germline-derived CDR1 and CDR2 are MNHEY and SVGAGI. CDR3 DNA sequence: TGTGCCAGCAGCCCCAGGGCAGCCAATCAGCCCCAGCATTTT. It is translated as CASSPRAANQPQHF.

This chain uses TRBV9 with TRBJ1-2; the D gene is possibly TRBD1 (6 bases). Germline V gene data show CDR1 as SGDLS and CDR2 as YYNGEE. There are 15 residues in the CDR3. V lost 0 bases and J 4 bases, leaving 13 bases between the germline ends. The CDR3 reads CASSVGGGGFYGYTF. DNA of the CDR3: TGTGCCAGCAGCGTAGGAGGGGGAGGATTCTATGGCTACACCTTC.

This chain links TRBV6-6 with TRBJ2-7; TRBD1 aligns across 9 bases. Germline values: CDR1 MNHNY, CDR2 SVGAGI (reference sequence). This CDR3 has 15 residues. The J segment lost 3 bases and the V segment lost 2 bases, leaving 5 bases of the junction unmatched. In DNA, the CDR3 is TGTGCCAGCAGTTACCCCCAGGGACAGGGCTACGAGCAGTACTTC. This sequence encodes CASSYPQGQGYEQYF.

This clone has a handful of counts. The V gene is TRBV10-2, the J gene TRBJ2-2; 8 bases map to TRBD2. J was trimmed by 6 bases and V by 7 bases; bases with no gene match: 7. Germline-derived CDR1 and CDR2 are WSHSY and SAAADI. The CDR3 runs to 14 residues. In DNA form, the CDR3 reads TGCGCCAGCACGGGCGGGAGGCGAGCCGGGGAGCTGTTTTTT. Translating it yields CASTGGRRAGELFF.

The chain recombines TRBV29-1 with TRBJ1-2; 9 bases agree with TRBD1. The CDR3 consists of 12 residues. Trimming cost V 4 bases and J 4 bases; bases outside gene matches: 1. CDR1 SQVTM and CDR2 ANQGSEA come from the germline V gene. The CDR3 here is CSVGDRVYGYTF. CDR3 DNA: TGCAGCGTTGGGGACAGGGTCTATGGCTACACCTTC.

This chain links TRBV11-2 with TRBJ1-3; no clear D. The CDR3 consists of 15 residues. The V gene lost 5 bases and the J gene lost 2 bases, with 13 bases spanning the gap. Germline CDR1 reads SGHAT; CDR2 reads FQNNGV. CDR3 sequence (DNA): TGTGCCAGCAGCCGAACCGGGTTTCCTGGAAACACCATATATTTT. This sequence encodes CASSRTGFPGNTIYF.

The gene calls are TRBV19 and TRBJ1-1; D gene ambiguous. Germline V CDR1 and CDR2: LNHDA, SQIVND (reference sequence). The CDR3 length is 14 residues. The V gene lost 3 bases and the J gene lost 0 bases, with 8 bases spanning the gap. The CDR3 region has the DNA TGTGCCAGTAGTATTATCGGTATGAACACTGAAGCTTTCTTT. Amino acid sequence: CASSIIGMNTEAFF.

The chain employs TRBV19 and TRBJ2-3; tentative D call: TRBD2 (6 bases). Germline-derived CDR1 and CDR2 are LNHDA and SQIVND (reference sequence). V shed 5 bases and J shed 5 bases, with 8 bases lying between them. The CDR3 is 12 residues long. CDR3 sequence: CASSWRGDTQYF. CDR3 DNA: TGTGCCAGTAGTTGGAGGGGAGATACGCAGTATTTT.

V gene TRBV6-6 combines with J gene TRBJ1-4, with D perhaps TRBD1 (5 bases). The germline V gene has CDR1 MNHNY and CDR2 SVGAGI (reference sequence). CDR3 size: 14 residues. The ends were cut back, 3 bases at V and 2 bases at J, with 7 bases in the middle. The CDR3 loop reads CASSYRQTNEKLFF. The CDR3 bases are TGTGCCAGCAGTTATCGACAGACTAATGAAAAACTGTTTTTT.

The chain couples TRBV4-3 to TRBJ2-1, with TRBD2 as a possible D gene (7 bases). Germline V gives CDR1 LGHNA, CDR2 YSLEER. Trimming removed 1 base from V and 8 bases from J, with 9 bases in between. The CDR3 has 13 amino acids. The CDR3 DNA sequence: TGCGCCAGCAGCCAAGTAGGGGGGGATGAGCAGTTCTTC. It codes for CASSQVGGDEQFF.

This sequence joins TRBV29-1 and TRBJ2-3; D possibly corresponds to TRBD2 (6 bases). Trimming stripped 8 bases from V and 4 bases from J, with 10 bases between. The CDR3 is made up of 11 amino acids. Germline V gene data show CDR1 as SQVTM and CDR2 as ANQGSEA. The CDR3 region is CSSGVPDTQYF. In nucleotides, the CDR3 is TGCAGCTCGGGAGTCCCAGATACGCAGTATTTT.

The genes are TRBV6-5 and TRBJ2-2; D is unresolved. Trimming cost V 5 bases and J 3 bases, with 13 bases left between them. This CDR3 spans 15 amino acids. Germline lookup yields CDR1 MNHEY and CDR2 SVGAGI. The CDR3 region has the DNA TGTGCCAGCAGTCCTCCGGGCCGAGACACCGGGGAGCTGTTTTTT. Translated, it gives CASSPPGRDTGELFF.

This clone was observed a single time. The V gene is TRBV9, the J gene TRBJ2-7; possible D gene TRBD2, 5 bases. CDR1 is SGDLS, CDR2 YYNGEE, per germline. Trimming stripped 1 base from V and 1 base from J, with 21 bases between. The CDR3 is made up of 18 amino acids. The chain's CDR3 is CASSVILGARAKSYEQYF. The CDR3 DNA is TGTGCCAGCAGCGTAATCTTGGGAGCAAGGGCCAAGTCCTACGAGCAGTACTTC.

The rearrangement joins TRBV5-1 to TRBJ2-6; TRBD1 matches 8 bases. Germline lookup yields CDR1 SGHRS and CDR2 YFSETQ. The junction had 6 bases not matched to a gene; V was cut back by 4 bases and J by 3 bases. The CDR3 loop spans 16 amino acids. The chain's CDR3 is CASSAGQAVGANVLTF. The CDR3 nucleotides read TGCGCCAGCAGCGCGGGACAGGCCGTTGGGGCCAACGTCCTGACTTTC. The full variable domain, its missing parts supplied by reference TRBV5-1 and TRBJ2-6, is KAGVTQTPRYLIKTRGQQVTLSCSPISGHRSVSWYQQTPGQGLQFLFEYFSETQRNKGNFPGRFSGRQFSNSRSEMNVSTLELGDSALYLCASSAGQAVGANVLTFGAGSRLTVL.

The V gene is TRBV7-9, the J gene TRBJ1-2; 8 bases fit TRBD1. The CDR3 runs to 15 residues. Germline-derived CDR1 and CDR2 are SEHNR and FQNEAQ (reference sequence). The trim removed 1 base at V and 8 bases at J, leaving 9 bases unmatched. The DNA of the CDR3 is TGTGCCAGCAGCTTAGAGGTGTCAGGGGGCATCGGCTACACCTTC. Translated, it gives CASSLEVSGGIGYTF.

This chain uses TRBV7-3 with TRBJ2-7; D ambiguous. Trimming pared 5 bases from V and 1 base from J, leaving 18 bases between. This CDR3 region has 16 residues. Per germline, CDR1 SGHTA and CDR2 FQGTGA. CDR3 sequence (DNA): TGTGCCAGCAGCCCTACGGGCGGAGCGTCATCCTACGAGCAGTACTTC. Protein: CASSPTGGASSYEQYF. The variable domain in full, completed from reference TRBV7-3 and TRBJ2-7, reads GAGVSQTPSNKVTEKGKYVELRCDPISGHTALYWYRQSLGQGPEFLIYFQGTGAADDSGLPNDRFFAVRPEGSVSTLKIQRTERGDSAVYLCASSPTGGASSYEQYFGPGTRLTVT.

In the case of this clone: This sample also contains other DNA sequences that code for the same CDR3. The chain uses TRBV5-6 and TRBJ1-1; tentative D call: TRBD1 (5 bases). CDR1 and CDR2 (germline): SGHDT, YYEEEE. CDR3 length equals 15 residues. V gave up 1 base and J gave up 2 bases, with 12 bases separating them. The CDR3 DNA is TGTGCCAGCAGCTTGTTGGGCAGGGCAAACACTGAAGCTTTCTTT. Encoded protein: CASSLLGRANTEAFF. Using reference TRBV5-6 and TRBJ1-1 for the parts outside the CDR3, the full variable domain is DAGVTQSPTHLIKTRGQQVTLRCSPKSGHDTVSWYQQALGQGPQFIFQYYEEEERQRGNFPDRFSGHQFPNYSSELNVNALLLGDSALYLCASSLLGRANTEAFFGQGTRLTVV.